This entry lists 10 T cell receptor beta chains sequenced from one sample in a study of shared clonotypes between healthy human individuals. Libraries were prepared by immunoSEQ multiplex PCR; TCRdb keeps only in-frame clonotypes and omits some of them. The sample includes roughly 2.6 million clones, approximately 92% of them seen just once. Sequenced: naive CD4+ T cells sorted from blood. Subset meaning: CD45RA+ positively selected. These receptors were collected from a man between 18 and 35 years old in good health.

V is TRBV23-1 and J is TRBJ2-7; TRBD1 agrees at 7 bases. TRBV23-1 is assigned to the ORF class and has an uncertain function. This CDR3 comprises 14 residues. V shed 8 bases, J shed 3 bases, and the junction held 10 bases outside the gene matches. CDR3 protein: CASCAWDSDYEQYF. The DNA of the CDR3 is TGCGCCAGCTGCGCCTGGGACAGCGACTACGAGCAGTACTTC.

The chain carries TRBV2 and TRBJ2-5; 9 nucleotides match TRBD1. Trimming cost V 0 bases and J 1 base; bases outside gene matches: 15. CDR3 size: 20 residues. Germline CDR1 SNHLY, CDR2 FYNNEI. The CDR3 sequence is CASSEAPPRRQGGVQETQYF. CDR3 nucleotide sequence: TGTGCCAGCAGTGAAGCGCCCCCTCGACGACAGGGGGGGGTCCAAGAGACCCAGTACTTC.

This clone is a singleton in its sample. This chain connects TRBV6-1 to TRBJ2-3; D gene unclear. Trimming pared 4 bases from V and 6 bases from J, leaving 11 bases between. The CDR3 sequence is 13 residues long. Germline CDR1 and CDR2: MNHNS and SASEGT. Written as DNA, the CDR3 is TGTGCCAGCAGTGTACTACGGGCGGATACGCAGTATTTT. Encoded protein: CASSVLRADTQYF.

The genes are TRBV28 and TRBJ1-5; no definite D call. The germline gives CDR1 MDHEN, CDR2 SYDVKM. Trimming took 1 base from V and 4 from J, leaving 5 bases between them. The CDR3 is made up of 13 amino acids. This chain's CDR3 is CASSLLKNQPQHF. CDR3 sequence (DNA): TGTGCCAGCAGTTTATTAAAAAATCAGCCCCAGCATTTT.

This chain links TRBV6-4 with TRBJ1-6; TRBD1 agrees at 8 bases. The J segment lost 10 bases and the V segment lost 3 bases, leaving 2 bases of the junction unmatched. Germline loops: CDR1 MRHNA, CDR2 SNTAGT. The length of the CDR3 is 13 residues. The CDR3 DNA sequence: TGTGCCAGCAGTGAGACAGGGGAATCACCCCTCCACTTT. This codes for CASSETGESPLHF.

The chain has TRBV7-2 and TRBJ2-3, with TRBD2 matching over 13 bases. The germline gives CDR1 SGHTA, CDR2 FQGNSA. The V gene end was trimmed by 1 base and the J gene end by 5 bases; junction bases not matched to a gene: 6. The CDR3 has 17 residues. The chain's CDR3 is CASSLVTSGRGEDTQYF. In DNA, the CDR3 is TGTGCCAGCAGCTTAGTTACTAGCGGGAGGGGAGAAGATACGCAGTATTTT.

This clone showed up just once. The chain uses TRBV19 and TRBJ2-7; maybe TRBD2 (5 bases). Trimming took off 4 bases at V and 2 bases at J, with 12 bases between the two ends. This CDR3 contains 14 residues. CDR1 is LNHDA, CDR2 SQIVND, per germline (reference sequence). The CDR3 bases are TGTGCCAGTAGTAGGGAGCGGCCTCCCTACGAGCAGTACTTC. As protein: CASSRERPPYEQYF.

The chain couples TRBV5-1 to TRBJ2-5; 9 bases line up with TRBD1. With V trimmed by 3 bases and J by 2 bases, 5 bases remained unmatched. The CDR3 spans 15 residues. Germline V CDR1 and CDR2: SGHRS, YFSETQ. Here the CDR3 DNA reads TGCGCCAGCAGCTGGAGGACAGGGGCTCAAGAGACCCAGTACTTC. It codes for CASSWRTGAQETQYF.

The count of this clone is one. The J gene is TRBJ2-7, the V gene TRBV7-2; the match to TRBD1 covers 7 bases. Germline values: CDR1 SGHTA, CDR2 FQGNSA. V trimming: 6 bases; J trimming: 6 bases; junction bases outside the gene matches: 11. The CDR3 covers 14 residues. The CDR3, as DNA: TGTGCCAGCAGTCCGGGACAGCCTACCTCCGAGCAGTACTTC. Protein sequence: CASSPGQPTSEQYF.

The chain uses TRBV5-1 and TRBJ1-5; the D gene is possibly TRBD1 (5 bases). This CDR3 contains 13 residues. The V and J ends lost 5 bases and 3 bases respectively, with 9 bases between them. Germline V CDR1 and CDR2: SGHRS, YFSETQ. CDR3: CASRGDNNQPQHF. Here the CDR3 DNA reads TGCGCCAGCAGGGGGGATAACAATCAGCCCCAGCATTTT.